This TCR beta chain was captured by sequencing in a study of CD8 T cells in ankylosing spondylitis. Study observations and caveats: Made up of eight highly homologous variants, a TCR beta motif appeared characteristic of ankylosing spondylitis blood. A subset of motif variants has previously been described in the synovial fluid and blood of reactive arthritis.

Germline V gene data show CDR1 as MNHEY and CDR2 as SVGEGT. The CDR3 loop spans 16 amino acids. V was clipped by 2 bases and J by 2 bases; unmatched bases: 6. Using its own MiXCR run on the 5' RACE reads, TCRdb lists one record per CDR3 protein. Of hundreds of thousands of distinct CDR3 sequences in the sample, around 11% were seen once. On this clonotype: Antigen specificity is unknown.

This receptor was identified in a male donor with ankylosing spondylitis. J is TRBJ1-1 and V is TRBV6-2 or TRBV6-3, with 9 bases matching TRBD1. Material: blood, either unsorted or a sorted T cell fraction (not recorded which). DNA for the CDR3: TGTGCCAGCAGTTACACACCGGGACAGGGAAACACTGAAGCTTTCTTT. Its translation is CASSYTPGQGNTEAFF.